A selection of T cell receptor beta chains follows, all from one sample in a study of cytomegalovirus exposure and HLA in healthy donors. The assay was immunoSEQ multiplex PCR, and TCRdb's table has in-frame clones only and misses some. The sample contains roughly 260,000 clones, about four fifths of which appear only once. What was sequenced was PBMCs. The receptors were sampled from a woman aged 40-49 years in good health and CMV-seropositive. Both conserved end residues are part of each CDR3. D genes are given only for firm matches. Where a row states a size, it is once, few, many or the class of an expanded clone; other rows omit it.

D gene,clone size,V gene,J gene,CDR3 DNA,CDR3 protein
TRBD2,few,TRBV30,TRBJ2-7,TGTGCCTGGATGGATGGCGGGAGCAAAAACGAGCAGTACTTC,CAWMDGGSKNEQYF
TRBD2,few,TRBV29-1,TRBJ2-1,TGCAGCGTTTTGCCCCCCAGCGGGAGCGGTGAGCAGTTCTTC,CSVLPPSGSGEQFF
TRBD2,.,TRBV7-2,TRBJ2-7,TGTGCCAGCAGCTTAGGGGCGGGAGGTGCGACCTACGAGCAGTACTTC,CASSLGAGGATYEQYF
.,.,TRBV18,TRBJ1-3,TGTGCCAGCTCACCTCAGGTTTCTGGAAACACCATATATTTT,CASSPQVSGNTIYF
TRBD2,.,TRBV7-2,TRBJ2-2,TGTGCCAGCAGCTTAGCTTCGAGTTCGGGACTAATGTTTTTT,CASSLASSSGLMFF
TRBD2,.,TRBV15,TRBJ2-7,TGTGCCACCAGTCGACTCGTTTCTTCCGGGACTAGCGGATATTACGAGCAGTACTTC,CATSRLVSSGTSGYYEQYF
TRBD2,.,TRBV18,TRBJ2-7,TGTGCCAGCTCACCCCTAGCGGGGTCTTCTCTCTACGAGCAGTACTTC,CASSPLAGSSLYEQYF
.,.,TRBV30,TRBJ1-1,TGTGCCTGGAGTGGAAGCATGAACACTGAAGCTTTCTTT,CAWSGSMNTEAFF
.,.,TRBV4-2,TRBJ2-7,TGTGCCAGCAGCTTCACCCAGGGGGGTTGGTACGAGCAGTACTTC,CASSFTQGGWYEQYF
TRBD1,few,TRBV7-2,TRBJ2-5,TGTGCCAGCAGCTTAGGTTCACAGGGGAAGGAGACCCAGTACTTC,CASSLGSQGKETQYF
TRBD1,.,TRBV5-4,TRBJ2-2,TGTGCCAGCAGCCGGACAGGGGTTGACACCGGGGAGCTGTTTTTT,CASSRTGVDTGELFF
TRBD1,few,TRBV12-5,TRBJ1-1,TGTGCTAGTGGCTCCGACAGGGCCAACACTGAAGCTTTCTTT,CASGSDRANTEAFF
.,.,TRBV27,TRBJ1-2,TGTGCCAGCAGGTTGAAACCGGGAGTCGGAAACTATGGCTACACCTTC,CASRLKPGVGNYGYTF
.,.,TRBV10-3,TRBJ1-2,TGTGCCATCAGTTCGGGGGCTAACTATGGCTACACCTTC,CAISSGANYGYTF
.,.,TRBV2,TRBJ1-3,TGTGCCAGCAGTGCTTCTGAGAGATTGAGCTCTGGAAACACCATATATTTT,CASSASERLSSGNTIYF
.,.,TRBV19,TRBJ1-2,TGTGCCAGTAGTATAGGGGGAGGGGGAAATGGCTACACCTTC,CASSIGGGGNGYTF
TRBD1,once,TRBV6-4,TRBJ1-6,TGTGCCACGCTGGACAGGGAAGCTAATTCACCCCTCCACTTT,CATLDREANSPLHF
.,.,TRBV15,TRBJ1-6,TGTGCCACCAGCACACCAGAGGAGGGCTACGGGAATTCACCCCTCCACTTT,CATSTPEEGYGNSPLHF
.,.,TRBV30,TRBJ1-1,TGTGCCTGGAGTGTACCAGGGTTGGCCACTGAAGCTTTCTTT,CAWSVPGLATEAFF
TRBD1,.,TRBV6-5,TRBJ2-7,TGTGCCAGCAGTTACAGGGGAACAGGGGCCTACGAGCAGTACTTC,CASSYRGTGAYEQYF
.,.,TRBV6-1,TRBJ2-1,TGTGCCAGCAGGACTAGCTCCTACAATGAGCAGTTCTTC,CASRTSSYNEQFF
TRBD2,few,TRBV19,TRBJ2-3,TGTGCCACCTCAACGGGACTAGGAGGGGATACGCAGTATTTT,CATSTGLGGDTQYF
TRBD2,once,TRBV18,TRBJ2-3,TGTGCCAGCTCACCCCTGGGCGCGGGAGCAGATACGCAGTATTTT,CASSPLGAGADTQYF
.,.,TRBV2,TRBJ2-5,TGTGCCAGCAGTTTGTGGGAGGATGGAGAGACCCAGTACTTC,CASSLWEDGETQYF